By sample fraction, the clone carrying this TCR delta chain is medium-sized. The data belong to a study of gamma-delta T cells after stem cell transplantation. TCRdb fed the RT-PCR reads to CATT. The table has around 3,500 delta-chain clones, around 15% seen once; the top ten hold approximately 15%. The CDR3 has 22 amino acids. Germline lookup yields CDR1 GEAIGNYY and CDR2 EKD. V lost 0 bases and J lost 0; bases outside the gene matches: 21. The sample taken for sequencing was gamma-delta T cells. The TCR was taken from a human donor. It is not recorded whose cells these are; they may come from a transplant donor. The chain uses TRDV2 and TRDJ1, with 10 bases lining up with TRDD3. CDR3 sequence (DNA): TGTGCCTGTGACACCGTGTCTTCTGGGCTCAGTACTGGGGGATTGTACACCGATAAACTCATCTTT. The encoded protein is CACDTVSSGLSTGGLYTDKLIF.